A selection of T cell receptor beta chains follows, all from one sample in a study of control samples from healthy donors and cancer patients. Clones were read by immunoSEQ multiplex PCR, and TCRdb kept only the in-frame ones, dropping some. The sample shows tens of thousands of clones, roughly 84% of them seen only once. The sequencing input was blood. The receptors come from a woman in her fifties or sixties in good health. Each CDR3 is given with its conserved first and last residue. D genes are given only for firm matches. The size entry is marked missing in some rows and otherwise reads once, few, many or a size class.

size	D	J	V	DNA	CDR3
NA	NA	TRBJ2-1	TRBV11-3	TGTGCCAGCAGCCCGAGGAGCTCCTACAATGAGCAGTTCTTC	CASSPRSSYNEQFF
NA	NA	TRBJ2-1	TRBV28	TGTGCCAGCAGTTTCGTAGCTTTGAATGAGCAGTTCTTC	CASSFVALNEQFF
NA	NA	TRBJ2-3	TRBV19	TGTGCCAGTAGTAAGTTAACAGGACAAAGCACAGATACGCAGTATTTT	CASSKLTGQSTDTQYF
few	NA	TRBJ2-7	TRBV27	TGTGCCAGCAGTGTAAACCGGGACACCTACGAGCAGTACTTC	CASSVNRDTYEQYF
once	NA	TRBJ2-3	TRBV6-5	TGTGCCAGCAGTTCCGGGACACAAACTACCACAGATACGCAGTATTTT	CASSSGTQTTTDTQYF
once	NA	TRBJ1-6	TRBV6-1	TGTGCCAGCAGTGAAGCGCCTGGGGACTTTAGGACACCCCTCCACTTT	CASSEAPGDFRTPLHF
NA	NA	TRBJ2-6	TRBV5-1	TGCGCCAGCAGCTTGTTTCTCGGTAGGGCCTCTGGGGCCAACGTCCTGACTTTC	CASSLFLGRASGANVLTF
NA	NA	TRBJ2-1	TRBV2	TGTGCCAGCAGTCTTGGACAGACCCAACGGGAGTTCTTC	CASSLGQTQREFF
NA	TRBD1	TRBJ1-3	TRBV6-5	TGTGCCAGCAGAGGGACAGGGTACGGCCAGAACACCATATATTTT	CASRGTGYGQNTIYF
NA	NA	TRBJ2-2	TRBV30	TGTGCCTGGAGTGTACTTATCACCGGGGAGCTGTTTTTT	CAWSVLITGELFF
NA	NA	TRBJ2-3	TRBV5-1	TGCGCCAGCAGCACCTTTTTCACAGATACGCAGTATTTT	CASSTFFTDTQYF
NA	NA	TRBJ2-7	TRBV11-3	TGTGCCAGCAGCTGGACTACAGGAGCGCGGCAGTACTTC	CASSWTTGARQYF
NA	NA	TRBJ1-2	TRBV29-1	TGCAGCGTTGAAGGGGCGTCAGTGAATGGCTACACCTTC	CSVEGASVNGYTF
many	NA	TRBJ1-3	TRBV9	TGTGCCAGCAGCCAAACCACGGGGAGCACCATATATTTT	CASSQTTGSTIYF
NA	NA	TRBJ1-2	TRBV7-9	TGTGCCAGCAGCTCGCCGGGGGGGAGCTATGGCTACACCTTC	CASSSPGGSYGYTF
NA	NA	TRBJ2-3	TRBV29-1	TGCAGCGTTGATCGGCCACAGGGCACAGATACGCAGTATTTT	CSVDRPQGTDTQYF
NA	TRBD1	TRBJ1-2	TRBV29-1	TGCAGCGGATGGACAGGGGGCGGGCGGGGCTACACCTTC	CSGWTGGGRGYTF
NA	TRBD1	TRBJ2-1	TRBV9	TGTGCCAGCAGCGGGGTAATGGCGGACAGGAAGCAGTTCTTC	CASSGVMADRKQFF
NA	NA	TRBJ2-3	TRBV6-5	TGTGCCAGCCTATTTTCAGATACGCAGTATTTT	CASLFSDTQYF
few	TRBD2	TRBJ2-2	TRBV6-6	TGTGCCAGCAGGCCTCCAGCGGGGGGCGGGACCGGGGAGCTGTTTTTT	CASRPPAGGGTGELFF
NA	NA	TRBJ1-2	TRBV6-6	TGTGCCAGCAGTTACTCGGGGGAGGTCGGCTACACCTTC	CASSYSGEVGYTF
NA	NA	TRBJ1-1	TRBV7-9	TGTGCCAGCAGCTGGGTGGACACTGAAGCTTTCTTT	CASSWVDTEAFF
medium-sized	NA	TRBJ2-2	TRBV2	TGTGCCAGCAGTAAAGACACAGGGTCCGGGGAGCTGTTTTTT	CASSKDTGSGELFF
NA	NA	TRBJ2-3	TRBV19	TGTGCCAGTGGTATAGGAGACAGTCCCCCGCAGTATTTT	CASGIGDSPPQYF
NA	NA	TRBJ1-6	TRBV6-1	TGTGCCAGCAGTGAAAGTGTATCAGTCTATAATTCACCCCTCCACTTT	CASSESVSVYNSPLHF
NA	NA	TRBJ2-7	TRBV4-1	TGCGCCAGCAGCCAAGGAGAGGCTTACAGTCTCTCCTACGAGCAGTACTTC	CASSQGEAYSLSYEQYF
few	NA	TRBJ2-3	TRBV6-1	TGTGCCAGCAGTGAATTGTGGAGGAATTCAGATACGCAGTATTTT	CASSELWRNSDTQYF
NA	NA	TRBJ2-3	TRBV29-1	TGCAGCGTCCTGACTAGGTGGGGAGATACGCAGTATTTT	CSVLTRWGDTQYF
NA	NA	TRBJ1-1	TRBV15	TGTGCCACCAGCAGAAAAGGGAGGAACAGGGAGGACACTGAAGCTTTCTTT	CATSRKGRNREDTEAFF
NA	NA	TRBJ2-5	TRBV18	TGTGCCAGCTCACCAGACGGCATGGAGACCCAGTACTTC	CASSPDGMETQYF
NA	NA	TRBJ2-7	TRBV6-5	TGTGCCAGCAGTAGCCCCGGGGTAGCCGGCACCTACTTC	CASSSPGVAGTYF
NA	NA	TRBJ2-7	TRBV6-5	TGTGCCAGCACCATGCAGGCCTCCTACGAGCAGTACTTC	CASTMQASYEQYF
NA	TRBD2	TRBJ2-1	TRBV9	TGTGCCAGCAGCTTCCTAGCGGGGGCTGACAATGAGCAGTTCTTC	CASSFLAGADNEQFF
once	NA	TRBJ2-3	TRBV18	TGTGCCAGCTCACCGGGGGCAGGGACAGATACGCAGTATTTT	CASSPGAGTDTQYF
NA	NA	TRBJ1-1	TRBV6-6	TGTGCCAGCAGTCCCTCGAGGACGGCGAACACTGAAGCTTTCTTT	CASSPSRTANTEAFF
NA	TRBD1	TRBJ1-4	TRBV6-2/TRBV6-3	TGTGCCAGCAGTTACGGGGGACAGGGGGCAACTAATGAAAAACTGTTTTTT	CASSYGGQGATNEKLFF
NA	NA	TRBJ2-1	TRBV2	TGTGCCAGCAGTAGCCCCAGGGGCGTCAACAATGAGCAGTTCTTC	CASSSPRGVNNEQFF
NA	NA	TRBJ1-4	TRBV9	TGTGCCAGCAGCGTCGCGGCGGACAGTTTTGATGAAAAACTGTTTTTT	CASSVAADSFDEKLFF
NA	TRBD1	TRBJ2-7	TRBV4-1	TGCGCCAGCAGCCTTTACCGGGACAGGGGGGAAGAGCAGTACTTC	CASSLYRDRGEEQYF
once	NA	TRBJ2-2	TRBV15	TGTGCCACCAGCAGGGAGAGCGGGCCTCTCACCGGGGAGCTGTTTTTT	CATSRESGPLTGELFF
NA	NA	TRBJ1-3	TRBV7-2	TGTGCCAGCAGCCCCATGAGACAGGCCAGGGGAAACACCATATATTTT	CASSPMRQARGNTIYF
once	NA	TRBJ1-5	TRBV19	TGTGCCAGTGCACGGGTTCGGGATCAGCCCCAGCATTTT	CASARVRDQPQHF
NA	NA	TRBJ1-5	TRBV19	TGTGCCAGTACCTCCCAGGACAGAACGTATAGCAATCAGCCCCAGCATTTT	CASTSQDRTYSNQPQHF
NA	TRBD2	TRBJ2-1	TRBV13	TGTGCCAGCAGGCATGCAACTAGGACTAGCGGCCGCCTAAATGAGCAGTTCTTC	CASRHATRTSGRLNEQFF
few	NA	TRBJ1-1	TRBV19	TGTGCCAGTAGTCAGTTTGATTGGAATACTGAAGCTTTCTTT	CASSQFDWNTEAFF
NA	NA	TRBJ2-1	TRBV20-1	TGCAGTGCTAGACTAGTCAATGAGCAGTTCTTC	CSARLVNEQFF
NA	NA	TRBJ1-3	TRBV12-3/TRBV12-4	TGTGCCAGCACCCCCCGTAGGAACACCATATATTTT	CASTPRRNTIYF
few	TRBD1	TRBJ2-7	TRBV2	TGTGCCAGCAGTTCCCCAGACAGGGGTTCCTACGAGCAGTACTTC	CASSSPDRGSYEQYF
NA	NA	TRBJ1-2	TRBV19	TGTGCCAGTAGTATAGGAGCAGGGAGGAGGTTTAACTATGGCTACACCTTC	CASSIGAGRRFNYGYTF
NA	TRBD2	TRBJ2-3	TRBV19	TGTGCCAGTAGTATGGAGCGGGGGGGCCGTATGTCAGATACGCAGTATTTT	CASSMERGGRMSDTQYF
NA	NA	TRBJ1-1	TRBV3-1/TRBV3-2	TGTGCCAGCAGCCTCGGTCCTGCAGGAGGGACTGAAGCTTTCTTT	CASSLGPAGGTEAFF
NA	NA	TRBJ1-5	TRBV19	TGTGCCAGTACGAGAGACAAAGTGGGCAATCAGCCCCAGCATTTT	CASTRDKVGNQPQHF
NA	NA	TRBJ2-3	TRBV21-1	TGTGCCAGCAGCCCCCCCGGACGGACTCCTAGCACAGATACGCAGTATTTT	CASSPPGRTPSTDTQYF
once	NA	TRBJ1-1	TRBV11-2	TGTGCCAGCAGCTCTCTGGGGGGGGACACTGAAGCTTTCTTT	CASSSLGGDTEAFF